The 9 T cell receptor beta chains reported below all come from one sample, sequenced in a study of blood T cell repertoires in COVID-19. Libraries were prepared by immunoSEQ multiplex PCR; TCRdb keeps only in-frame clonotypes and omits some of them. The sample holds under 250,000 clones, just under 90% seen once. The sequenced sample was PBMCs or T cells enriched from blood (not recorded which). The origin of the receptors is a woman between 25 and 40 years old with acute COVID-19.

The chain uses TRBV7-2 and TRBJ2-5, with D perhaps TRBD2 (6 bases). The ends were cut back, 2 bases at V and 5 bases at J, with 15 bases in the middle. Per germline, CDR1 SGHTA and CDR2 FQGNSA. This CDR3 spans 15 amino acids. CDR3 in DNA: TGTGCCAGCAGCTTAATCCCCGCCAGCGGGGAGACCCAGTACTTC. Translated: CASSLIPASGETQYF.

This chain connects TRBV28 to TRBJ1-4, with TRBD1 matching 8 bases. This CDR3 has 14 residues. Losses at the gene ends were 5 bases for V and 8 bases for J; bases not matched to a gene: 7. Germline V gene lookup returns CDR1 MDHEN and CDR2 SYDVKM. The CDR3 region has the DNA TGTGCCAGCAGTCTGACAGGGGAGGAAGAAAAACTGTTTTTT. Translating it yields CASSLTGEEEKLFF.

This chain joins TRBV7-8 and TRBJ1-3, with 8 nucleotides matching TRBD1. The germline V gene encodes CDR1 SGHVS and CDR2 FQNEAQ. The CDR3 is made up of 14 amino acids. The V gene end was trimmed by 4 bases and the J gene end by 4 bases; junction bases not matched to a gene: 3. Written as DNA, the CDR3 is TGTGCCAGCAGCTCCCGACAGGGGGGAAACACCATATATTTT. This gives the protein CASSSRQGGNTIYF.

This sequence joins TRBV3-1 (or the pseudogene TRBV3-2) and TRBJ1-2; D remains ambiguous. Germline V CDR1 and CDR2: LGHDT, YNNKEL (reference sequence). The CDR3 totals 16 residues. Trimming shortened V by 3 bases and J by 2 bases, and 16 bases separated the two germline ends. CDR3 sequence (DNA): TGTGCCAGCAGCCACTCGTTCGGAGTCAGAAACTATGGCTACACCTTC. Its protein is CASSHSFGVRNYGYTF.

CDR3 amino acids: CASSLAGGVNTGELFF. The CDR3 bases are TGCGCCAGCAGCTTGGCTGGGGGGGTCAACACCGGGGAGCTGTTTTTT. This chain connects TRBV5-1 to TRBJ2-2; 7 positions agree with TRBD2. The ends lost 0 bases at V and 2 bases at J; junction bases unmatched: 4. In germline, CDR1 is SGHRS, CDR2 YFSETQ. There are 16 residues in the CDR3. The full variable domain, its missing parts supplied by reference TRBV5-1 and TRBJ2-2, is KAGVTQTPRYLIKTRGQQVTLSCSPISGHRSVSWYQQTPGQGLQFLFEYFSETQRNKGNFPGRFSGRQFSNSRSEMNVSTLELGDSALYLCASSLAGGVNTGELFFGEGSRLTVL.

The V and J genes are TRBV7-9 and TRBJ2-1, with 7 bases matching TRBD1. The trim removed 6 bases at V and 0 bases at J, leaving 5 bases unmatched. The CDR3 extends over 15 amino acids. Germline loops: CDR1 SEHNR, CDR2 FQNEAQ (reference sequence). CDR3 coding DNA: TGTGCCAGCAGGTCGACAGGGTCCTCCTACAATGAGCAGTTCTTC. Amino acid sequence: CASRSTGSSYNEQFF.

CDR3 DNA sequence: TGTGCCAGCAGCGCGACACGGGACAGAAGGCCTGGCTACACCTTC. It translates to CASSATRDRRPGYTF. This rearrangement joins TRBV5-8 to TRBJ1-2; 7 positions agree with TRBD1. Germline CDR1 SGHTS, CDR2 YDEGEE. V lost 4 bases, J lost 7 bases, and 13 bases stayed unmatched. The CDR3 sequence is 15 residues long.

The J gene is TRBJ1-4, the V gene TRBV5-1; 7 bases agree with TRBD1. V gave up 3 bases and J gave up 3 bases; unmatched junction bases: 8. This CDR3 contains 16 residues. Looked up from germline, CDR1 is SGHRS and CDR2 is YFSETQ. The CDR3 here is CASSWGQTRSNEKLFF. The CDR3, as DNA: TGCGCCAGCAGCTGGGGACAGACTCGGTCTAATGAAAAACTGTTTTTT.

V is TRBV5-1 and J is TRBJ2-3; TRBD2 matches 10 bases. With 0 bases clipped from V and 7 bases from J, the junction kept 8 bases outside the gene matches. The CDR3 has 16 residues. Germline lookup yields CDR1 SGHRS and CDR2 YFSETQ. The CDR3 region has the DNA TGCGCCAGCAGCTTGGCAGCGGGGGGGCTAGGTAATACGCAGTATTTT. Residues: CASSLAAGGLGNTQYF.